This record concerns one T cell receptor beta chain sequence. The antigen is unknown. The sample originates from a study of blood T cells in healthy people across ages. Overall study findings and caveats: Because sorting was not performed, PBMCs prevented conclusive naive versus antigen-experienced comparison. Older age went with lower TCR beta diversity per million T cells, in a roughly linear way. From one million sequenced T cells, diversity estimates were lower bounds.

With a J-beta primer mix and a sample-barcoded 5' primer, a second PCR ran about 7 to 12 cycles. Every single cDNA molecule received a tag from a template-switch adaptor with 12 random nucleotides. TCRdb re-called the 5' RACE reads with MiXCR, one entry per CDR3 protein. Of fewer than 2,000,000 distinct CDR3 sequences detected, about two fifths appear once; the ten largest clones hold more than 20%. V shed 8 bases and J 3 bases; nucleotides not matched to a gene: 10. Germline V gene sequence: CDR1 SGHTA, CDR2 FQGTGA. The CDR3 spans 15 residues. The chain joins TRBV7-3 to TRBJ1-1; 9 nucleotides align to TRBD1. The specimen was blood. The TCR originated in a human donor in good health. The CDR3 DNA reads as TGTGCCAGCTCAAGCGCGGGACAGGGTTACACTGAAGCTTTCTTT. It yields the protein CASSSAGQGYTEAFF.